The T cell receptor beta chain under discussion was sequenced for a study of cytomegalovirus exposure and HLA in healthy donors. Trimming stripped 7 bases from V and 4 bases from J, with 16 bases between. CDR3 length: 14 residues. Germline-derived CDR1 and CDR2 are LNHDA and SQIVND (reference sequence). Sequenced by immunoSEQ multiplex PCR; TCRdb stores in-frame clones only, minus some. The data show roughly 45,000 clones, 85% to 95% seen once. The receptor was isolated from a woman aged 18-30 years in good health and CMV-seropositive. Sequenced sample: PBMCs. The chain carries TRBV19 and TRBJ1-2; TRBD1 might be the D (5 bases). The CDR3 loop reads CASIRTPGVYGYTF. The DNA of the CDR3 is TGTGCCAGTATCAGGACACCCGGAGTCTATGGCTACACCTTC.